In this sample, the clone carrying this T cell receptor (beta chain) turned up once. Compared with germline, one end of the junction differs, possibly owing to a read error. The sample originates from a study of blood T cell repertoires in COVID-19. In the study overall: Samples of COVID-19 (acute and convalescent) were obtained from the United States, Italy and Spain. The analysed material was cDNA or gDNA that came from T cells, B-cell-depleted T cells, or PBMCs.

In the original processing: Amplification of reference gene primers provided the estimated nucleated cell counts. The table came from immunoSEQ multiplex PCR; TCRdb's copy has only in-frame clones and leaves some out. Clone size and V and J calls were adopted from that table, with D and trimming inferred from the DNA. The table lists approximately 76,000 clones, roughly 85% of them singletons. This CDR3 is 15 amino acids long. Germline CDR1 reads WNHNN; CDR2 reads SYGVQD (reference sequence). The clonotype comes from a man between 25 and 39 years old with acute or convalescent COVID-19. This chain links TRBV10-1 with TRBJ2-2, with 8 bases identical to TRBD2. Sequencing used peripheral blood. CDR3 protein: CASSRFSGNPGELFF. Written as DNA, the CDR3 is TGCGCCAGCAGCCGATTTAGCGGGAACCCCGGGGAGCTGTTTTTT.